Listed here are 30 T cell receptor beta chains from one sample, sequenced in a study of T cells expressing NK-cell markers. Using the 5' RACE reads, TCRdb records one entry per CDR3 protein without DNA. The sample's table shows hundreds of thousands of distinct CDR3 sequences. The sample consisted of blood T cells: a sorted CD56 or NKG2C T cell subset, CD4+ or CD8+ T cells, or bulk PBMC T cells (not recorded which). These receptors were taken from a woman between 18 and 69 years old in good health.

The chain recombines TRBV4-1 with TRBJ1-1; the TCRdb call, TRBD1, lacks DNA for checking. Germline CDR1 MGHRA, CDR2 YSYEKL. The CDR3 has 15 residues. CDR3 in amino acids: CASSQVFREGTEAFF.

The rearrangement links TRBV7-2 to TRBJ2-7; TCRdb designates TRBD2, a call that cannot be tested without DNA. CDR1 SGHTA and CDR2 FQGNSA come from the germline V gene. The CDR3 is 15 residues long. The CDR3 spells CASSLGSGGWYEQYF.

The chain has TRBV4-3 and TRBJ2-1; TCRdb's D call, TRBD2, is unchecked because there is no DNA. Per germline, CDR1 LGHNA and CDR2 YSLEER. This CDR3 has 14 amino acids. The CDR3 protein is CASSQGTSLNEQFF.

The chain recombines TRBV11-2 with TRBJ2-1; no DNA is available, so the TRBD1 call from TCRdb remains unchecked. This CDR3 region has 14 residues. Germline lookup yields CDR1 SGHAT and CDR2 FQNNGV. CDR3 residues: CASSLGKGSYEQFF.

This chain links TRBV28 with TRBJ2-7. Germline values: CDR1 MDHEN, CDR2 SYDVKM. CDR3 size: 13 residues. This CDR3 is CASRTTGLYEQYF.

The CDR3 loop reads CASSSLLGLYF. The rearrangement joins TRBV18 to TRBJ2-7; absent DNA, TCRdb's TRBD2 call cannot be checked. This CDR3 has 11 amino acids. Germline V lookup: CDR1 KGHSH, CDR2 LQKENI.

The chain recombines TRBV12-3 or TRBV12-4 with TRBJ2-1; lacking DNA, the TRBD1 call made by TCRdb goes unchecked. The CDR3 consists of 13 residues. The CDR3 sequence is CASTLGGRNEQFF.

The V call is TRBV12-3 or TRBV12-4, the J call TRBJ1-1; TCRdb gives TRBD1 as the D gene, but with no DNA this cannot be confirmed. The CDR3 spans 14 residues. The CDR3 spells CASSLGASNTEAFF.

The rearrangement links TRBV7-2 to TRBJ2-1; TCRdb's assignment of TRBD2 cannot be checked, as there is no DNA. The CDR3 runs to 15 residues. Germline assignment: CDR1 SGHTA and CDR2 FQGNSA. CDR3 residues: CASSSGALSYNEQFF.

This chain connects TRBV19 to TRBJ2-7; TCRdb lists TRBD2, though no DNA is available to test this call. Germline CDR1 and CDR2: LNHDA and SQIVND (reference sequence). This CDR3 has 16 residues. The CDR3 reads CASSMTGTSVAYEQYF.

This sequence joins TRBV4-3 and TRBJ2-3; TCRdb indicates TRBD1, and absent DNA this call remains unverified. CDR3 size: 16 residues. CDR1 and CDR2 from the germline V gene are LGHNA and YSLEER. The CDR3 loop reads CASSQQTGLSTDTQYF.

This chain joins TRBV5-1 and TRBJ1-1; the D call of TRBD1 rests on TCRdb alone, since no DNA is present to check it. Germline V gene sequence: CDR1 SGHRS, CDR2 YFSETQ. This CDR3 region has 17 residues. The chain's CDR3 is CASSPQDRGQWNTEAFF.

The CDR3 loop is CASSPGLARSTDTQYF. J is TRBJ2-3 and V is TRBV18; TCRdb selects TRBD2, and the lack of DNA leaves this call unchecked. The CDR3 runs 16 residues. CDR1 and CDR2 from the germline V gene are KGHSH and LQKENI. Full variable domain (missing parts from reference TRBV18 and TRBJ2-3): NAGVMQNPRHLVRRRGQEARLRCSPMKGHSHVYWYRQLPEEGLKFMVYLQKENIIDESGMPKERFSAEFPKEGPSILRIQQVVRGDSAAYFCASSPGLARSTDTQYFGPGTRLTVL.

V usage is TRBV2 and J usage is TRBJ1-2; as DNA is missing, the TRBD1 call by TCRdb cannot be tested. Per germline, CDR1 SNHLY and CDR2 FYNNEI. This CDR3 spans 13 amino acids. CDR3 sequence reads: CATRSGGNYGYTF.

The V call is TRBV27, the J call TRBJ1-6. CDR3 size: 14 residues. CDR1 and CDR2 from the germline V gene are MNHEY and SMNVEV (reference sequence). The chain's CDR3 is CASSSRQDNSPLHF.

The V gene is TRBV28, the J gene TRBJ1-2; TCRdb outputs TRBD1, but without DNA this stays unchecked. This CDR3 is built from 13 residues. Germline CDR1 and CDR2: MDHEN and SYDVKM. The CDR3 loop reads CASSLWQGGGYTF.

This chain uses TRBV5-1 with TRBJ1-1; TCRdb calls TRBD1, which cannot be checked without DNA. Germline V lookup: CDR1 SGHRS, CDR2 YFSETQ. The length of the CDR3 is 15 residues. The CDR3 sequence: CASSSRQGAKTEAFF.

V is TRBV18 and J is TRBJ2-1; TCRdb indicates TRBD1, and absent DNA this call remains unverified. CDR1 is KGHSH, CDR2 LQKENI, per germline. The CDR3 totals 17 residues. Here the CDR3 reads CASSSTGSGSSYNEQFF.

V gene TRBV24-1 combines with J gene TRBJ2-1. The CDR3 sequence is 16 residues long. From germline, CDR1 is KGHDR and CDR2 SFDVKD. The CDR3 loop reads CATSDPRPDSYNEQFF.

V is TRBV12-3 or TRBV12-4 and J is TRBJ2-3; TCRdb gives TRBD1 as the D gene, but with no DNA this cannot be confirmed. CDR3 length: 15 amino acids. The CDR3 reads CASSPQGAYGDTQYF.

The CDR3 loop reads CASSLAQGTFTEAFF. This sequence joins TRBV12-3 or TRBV12-4 and TRBJ1-1; TCRdb's assignment of TRBD1 cannot be checked, as there is no DNA. The CDR3 consists of 15 residues.

The V call is TRBV5-1, the J call TRBJ1-6. This CDR3 comprises 14 residues. Germline V gene data show CDR1 as SGHRS and CDR2 as YFSETQ. The CDR3 is CASSSLSGNSPLHF.

This chain joins TRBV7-2 and TRBJ1-5; as DNA is missing, the TRBD1 call by TCRdb cannot be tested. CDR3 length: 15 amino acids. Germline-derived CDR1 and CDR2 are SGHTA and FQGNSA. The CDR3 loop is CASSLGLRGDQPQHF.

V is TRBV5-1 and J is TRBJ2-6. This CDR3 comprises 16 residues. CDR1 and CDR2 from the germline V gene are SGHRS and YFSETQ. The CDR3 is CASSFPGLAGANVLTF. The full variable domain, in which reference TRBV5-1 and TRBJ2-6 provide the parts outside the CDR3, is KAGVTQTPRYLIKTRGQQVTLSCSPISGHRSVSWYQQTPGQGLQFLFEYFSETQRNKGNFPGRFSGRQFSNSRSEMNVSTLELGDSALYLCASSFPGLAGANVLTFGAGSRLTVL.

CDR3 protein: CASSLEDSSNQPQHF. The chain recombines TRBV7-6 with TRBJ1-5; with no DNA, the TCRdb D assignment of TRBD1 cannot be verified. From germline, CDR1 is SGHVS and CDR2 FNYEAQ. The length of the CDR3 is 15 residues.

The chain combines TRBV7-2 with TRBJ2-7; the D call from TCRdb, TRBD2, cannot be confirmed without DNA. CDR3 length: 14 amino acids. Germline CDR1 and CDR2: SGHTA and FQGNSA. The CDR3: CASSPRVAAYEQYF.

The J gene is TRBJ1-2, the V gene TRBV20-1; the D call from TCRdb, TRBD1, cannot be confirmed without DNA. This CDR3 contains 12 residues. Per germline, CDR1 DFQATT and CDR2 SNEGSKA (reference sequence). This CDR3 is CSALTEDYGYTF.

The chain recombines TRBV4-1 with TRBJ1-2; there is no DNA to check the TCRdb D call of TRBD1. Germline CDR1 reads MGHRA; CDR2 reads YSYEKL. The CDR3 runs to 17 residues. CDR3: CASSQDGPGGSGYGYTF.

The chain joins TRBV12-3 or TRBV12-4 to TRBJ1-1; absent DNA, TCRdb's TRBD1 call cannot be checked. CDR3 size: 15 residues. The CDR3 protein is CASSFGRMGLNEAFF.

The rearrangement uses TRBV3-1 and TRBJ1-1. This CDR3 comprises 12 residues. In germline, CDR1 is LGHDT, CDR2 YNNKEL (reference sequence). CDR3 sequence: CASSQAGVGAFF.